These T cell receptor beta chains were read from a single sample in a study of T-cell memory formation after mild COVID-19. One entry per CDR3 protein results from TCRdb running MiXCR on the 5' RACE reads. The table has about 110,000 distinct CDR3 sequences, 17% seen once. The sequencing sample was made of PBMCs or a T cell subset sorted from them (not recorded which). The receptors shown here come from an adult woman who had mild COVID-19 (a few samples of this study predate the infection). Cell type and time point are not known. The CDR3 runs from the conserved cysteine through the conserved F or W. The D gene is left open where the match is weak. Rows give clone size only sometimes, using once, few, many, or a class for an expanded clone.

V	J	D	size	DNA	CDR3
TRBV7-6	TRBJ1-6	NA	NA	TGTGCCAGCAGCACAGGAACCTATAATTCACCCCTCCACTTT	CASSTGTYNSPLHF
TRBV7-9	TRBJ2-7	NA	few	TGTGCCAGCAGCTTAGCGTGGGGACCAGACTCCTACGAGCAGTACTTC	CASSLAWGPDSYEQYF
TRBV5-1	TRBJ1-1	NA	few	TGCGCCAGCAGCTTGGAGAGGGACCCGTACACTGAAGCTTTCTTT	CASSLERDPYTEAFF
TRBV11-2	TRBJ1-2	NA	many	TGTGCCAGCAGCTTAGACGGAGGGCTCGGGTCCTATGGCTACACCTTC	CASSLDGGLGSYGYTF
TRBV12-3/TRBV12-4	TRBJ2-2	TRBD2	NA	TGTGCCAGCAGTATCGGGGGACTAGGGGTAGGGGAGCTGTTTTTT	CASSIGGLGVGELFF
TRBV4-3	TRBJ2-2	NA	few	TGCGCCAGCAGCCTAGGGGTGAACGGGGAGCTGTTTTTT	CASSLGVNGELFF
TRBV24-1	TRBJ2-1	TRBD2	NA	TGTGCCACCAGTCCGAGCTCTGGACTAGCGGGAGTATCCGGACGGAGTGAGCAGTTCTTC	CATSPSSGLAGVSGRSEQFF
TRBV5-1	TRBJ2-7	NA	few	TGCGCCAGCAGCTTGACAATTGAAAACGAGCAGTACTTC	CASSLTIENEQYF
TRBV29-1	TRBJ2-7	TRBD1	NA	TGCAGCGTGGCGCCCTTGACAGGGGTGAGCTCCTACGAGCAGTACTTC	CSVAPLTGVSSYEQYF
TRBV9	TRBJ2-1	NA	NA	TGTGCCAGCAGCGTAGCGCAGGGGACCTACAATGAGCAGTTCTTC	CASSVAQGTYNEQFF
TRBV20-1	TRBJ2-3	NA	few	TGCAGTGCTAGAGATCTTACCAGCGCCAGCACAGATACGCAGTATTTT	CSARDLTSASTDTQYF
TRBV10-3	TRBJ2-3	NA	few	TGTGCCATCAGCATAGGGACTGGGATCACAGATACGCAGTATTTT	CAISIGTGITDTQYF
TRBV9	TRBJ2-3	NA	NA	TGTGCCAGCAGCTGGGGCGGGGGCACAGATACGCAGTATTTT	CASSWGGGTDTQYF
TRBV7-9	TRBJ2-7	TRBD2	NA	TGTGCCAGCAGTCCCTCGGGAGGGGCGGCCTCCTACGAGCAGTACTTC	CASSPSGGAASYEQYF
TRBV4-3	TRBJ2-3	NA	few	TGCGCCAGCAGCCAAGACGGCAGTGACTCTCGGCAGGAGAACGGGGATACGCAGTATTTT	CASSQDGSDSRQENGDTQYF
TRBV11-2	TRBJ2-1	TRBD2	few	TGTGCCAGCAGCTTAGTATTCGGACTAGCGGGAGGAGGCGATGAGCAGTTCTTC	CASSLVFGLAGGGDEQFF
TRBV27	TRBJ1-1	NA	NA	TGTGCCAGCAGTTTATCGGCCGGGACTGAAGCTTTCTTT	CASSLSAGTEAFF
TRBV4-1	TRBJ2-1	TRBD1	many	TGCGCCAGCAGCCAAGTTATGACAGGGGGCATTCCCTACAATGAGCAGTTCTTC	CASSQVMTGGIPYNEQFF
TRBV5-5	TRBJ2-1	NA	NA	TGTGCCAGCAGTGGGGAACATAACAATGAGCAGTTCTTC	CASSGEHNNEQFF
TRBV19	TRBJ1-1	NA	NA	TGTGCCAGTACCGAATACCTGGGACACTGGGGTTTCGCTTTCTTT	CASTEYLGHWGFAFF